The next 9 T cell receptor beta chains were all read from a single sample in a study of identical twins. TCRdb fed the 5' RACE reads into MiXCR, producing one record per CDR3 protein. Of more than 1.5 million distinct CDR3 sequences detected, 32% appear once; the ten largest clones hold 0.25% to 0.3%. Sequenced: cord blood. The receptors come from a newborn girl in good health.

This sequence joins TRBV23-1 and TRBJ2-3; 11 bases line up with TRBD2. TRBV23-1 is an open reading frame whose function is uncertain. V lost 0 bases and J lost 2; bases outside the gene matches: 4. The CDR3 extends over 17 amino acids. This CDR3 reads CASSQSGTSGFTDTQYF. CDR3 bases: TGCGCCAGCAGTCAATCTGGGACTAGCGGATTCACAGATACGCAGTATTTT.

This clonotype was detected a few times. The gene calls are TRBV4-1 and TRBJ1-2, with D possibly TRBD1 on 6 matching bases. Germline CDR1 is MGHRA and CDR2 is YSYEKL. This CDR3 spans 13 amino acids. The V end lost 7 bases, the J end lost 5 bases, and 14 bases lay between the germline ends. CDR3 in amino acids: CASKGDALYGYTF. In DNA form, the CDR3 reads TGCGCCAGCAAGGGGGACGCCCTTTATGGCTACACCTTC.

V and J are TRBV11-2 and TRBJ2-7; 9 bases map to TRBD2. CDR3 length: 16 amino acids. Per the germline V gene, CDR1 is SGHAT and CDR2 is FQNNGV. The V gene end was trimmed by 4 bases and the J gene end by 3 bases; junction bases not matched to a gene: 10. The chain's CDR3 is CASSSQSGGSFYEQYF. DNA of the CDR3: TGTGCCAGCAGCTCCCAAAGCGGGGGGTCATTCTACGAGCAGTACTTC. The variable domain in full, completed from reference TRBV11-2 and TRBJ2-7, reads EAGVAQSPRYKIIEKRQSVAFWCNPISGHATLYWYQQILGQGPKLLIQFQNNGVVDDSQLPKDRFSAERLKGVDSTLKIQPAKLEDSAVYLCASSSQSGGSFYEQYFGPGTRLTVT.

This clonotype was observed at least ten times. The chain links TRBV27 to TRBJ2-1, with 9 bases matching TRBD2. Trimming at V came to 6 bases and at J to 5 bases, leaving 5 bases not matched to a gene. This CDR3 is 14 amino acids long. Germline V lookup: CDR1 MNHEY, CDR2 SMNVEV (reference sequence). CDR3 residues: CASRPGLANNEQFF. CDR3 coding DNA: TGTGCCAGCAGGCCGGGACTAGCAAACAATGAGCAGTTCTTC.

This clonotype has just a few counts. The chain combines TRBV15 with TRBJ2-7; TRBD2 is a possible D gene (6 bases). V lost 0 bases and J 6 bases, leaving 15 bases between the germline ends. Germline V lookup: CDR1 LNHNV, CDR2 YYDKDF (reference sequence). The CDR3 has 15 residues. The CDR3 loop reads CATSRDEGLPSEQYF. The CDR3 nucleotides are TGTGCCACCAGCAGAGATGAGGGACTCCCCTCCGAGCAGTACTTC.

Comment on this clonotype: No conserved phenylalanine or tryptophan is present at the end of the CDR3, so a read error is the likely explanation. CDR3 sequence: CASSPLKNTGELFS. CDR3 DNA sequence: TGTGCCAGCAGCCCATTAAAGAACACCGGGGAGCTGTTTTCT. The chain couples TRBV4-2 to TRBJ2-2; D uncertain. This CDR3 spans 14 amino acids. Germline-derived CDR1 and CDR2 are LGHNA and YNFKEQ. Trimming removed 4 bases from V and 1 base from J, with 7 bases in between.

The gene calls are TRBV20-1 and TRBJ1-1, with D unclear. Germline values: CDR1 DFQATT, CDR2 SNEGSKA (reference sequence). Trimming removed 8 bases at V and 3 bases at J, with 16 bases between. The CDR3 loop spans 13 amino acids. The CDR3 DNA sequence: TGCAGTTCTTATACCCGGACGGACACTGAAGCTTTCTTT. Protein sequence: CSSYTRTDTEAFF.

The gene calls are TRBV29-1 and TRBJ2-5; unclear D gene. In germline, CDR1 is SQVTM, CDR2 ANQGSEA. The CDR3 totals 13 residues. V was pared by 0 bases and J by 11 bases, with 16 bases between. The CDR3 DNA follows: TGCAGCGTTGAAGATCCCCTCCGCGTAAGGCAGTACTTC. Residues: CSVEDPLRVRQYF.

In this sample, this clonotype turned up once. CDR3 DNA: TGTGCCAGCAGCAACCGACTAGCGGCCGCCTACGAGCAGTACTTC. Its protein is CASSNRLAAAYEQYF. The chain uses TRBV6-2 or TRBV6-3 and TRBJ2-7, with 9 bases lining up with TRBD2. Germline lookup yields CDR1 MNHEY and CDR2 SVGEGT. Trimming removed 6 bases from V and 2 bases from J; junction bases left unmatched: 8. The CDR3 has 15 amino acids.